Below are 18 T cell receptor beta chains sequenced from a single sample in a study of T cells expressing NK-cell markers. TCRdb reprocessed the 5' RACE reads and reports one entry per CDR3 protein, with no DNA. The sample data list roughly 430,000 distinct CDR3 sequences. The sample consisted of blood T cells: a sorted CD56 or NKG2C T cell subset, CD4+ or CD8+ T cells, or bulk PBMC T cells (not recorded which). Receptor source: a woman between 18 and 70 years old in good health.

The V gene is TRBV7-2, the J gene TRBJ1-6; the TCRdb call, TRBD1, lacks DNA for checking. Per the germline V gene, CDR1 is SGHTA and CDR2 is FQGNSA. This CDR3 has 15 amino acids. This CDR3 is CASSLVRDRGGPLHF.

The gene calls are TRBV20-1 and TRBJ2-1; TCRdb reports TRBD1, a call that lacks DNA to check it against. The CDR3 is made up of 14 amino acids. Looked up from germline, CDR1 is DFQATT and CDR2 is SNEGSKA (reference sequence). The CDR3 is CSARVGVFFNEQFF.

The chain recombines TRBV5-4 with TRBJ2-3. The germline V gene encodes CDR1 SGHNT and CDR2 YYREEE (reference sequence). The CDR3 totals 13 residues. CDR3: CASSTLNPDTQYF.

This chain uses TRBV13 with TRBJ1-1. Germline CDR1 and CDR2: PRHDT and FYEKMQ (reference sequence). CDR3 size: 16 residues. This CDR3 reads CASSFYSTSMGTEAFF.

The J gene is TRBJ2-3, the V gene TRBV7-2; TCRdb reports TRBD2, a call that lacks DNA to check it against. The CDR3 spans 14 residues. The germline gives CDR1 SGHTA, CDR2 FQGNSA. CDR3 in amino acids: CASSLNTGLDTQYF.

The V call is TRBV18, the J call TRBJ1-1. The CDR3 consists of 13 residues. From germline, CDR1 is KGHSH and CDR2 LQKENI. CDR3 protein: CASSPRRNTEAFF.

The chain joins TRBV30 to TRBJ2-5; TCRdb's D call of TRBD1 is untestable without DNA. This CDR3 is built from 14 residues. Germline-derived CDR1 and CDR2 are GTSNPN and SVGIG (reference sequence). CDR3 sequence reads: CAWRPPGSQETQYF.

This sequence joins TRBV7-9 and TRBJ1-1. Per the germline V gene, CDR1 is SEHNR and CDR2 is FQNEAQ (reference sequence). CDR3 length: 12 residues. The CDR3 sequence is CASSLVLTEAFF.

The CDR3: CSASPPDYSYNEQFF. The chain has TRBV20-1 and TRBJ2-1; TCRdb lists TRBD2, though no DNA is available to test this call. The CDR3 totals 15 residues. Per germline, CDR1 DFQATT and CDR2 SNEGSKA (reference sequence).

V usage is TRBV29-1 and J usage is TRBJ2-2; TCRdb's D call of TRBD1 is untestable without DNA. Germline assignment: CDR1 SQVTM and CDR2 ANQGSEA. The CDR3 covers 14 residues. The CDR3: CSVVPDRNTGELFF.

This chain uses TRBV7-2 with TRBJ1-2. There are 15 residues in the CDR3. Germline assignment: CDR1 SGHTA and CDR2 FQGNSA. CDR3 residues: CASSILKKGDDGYTF.

The V call is TRBV6-5, the J call TRBJ2-6. Germline V gives CDR1 MNHEY, CDR2 SVGAGI. The CDR3 spans 18 residues. CDR3 protein: CASSYPEGRTSGANVLTF.

V and J are TRBV18 and TRBJ1-1. The CDR3 length is 14 residues. Germline V lookup: CDR1 KGHSH, CDR2 LQKENI. The CDR3 loop is CASSPPGRSTEAFF. The entire variable domain, with the rest obtained from reference TRBV18 and TRBJ1-1, is as follows: NAGVMQNPRHLVRRRGQEARLRCSPMKGHSHVYWYRQLPEEGLKFMVYLQKENIIDESGMPKERFSAEFPKEGPSILRIQQVVRGDSAAYFCASSPPGRSTEAFFGQGTRLTVV.

This chain joins TRBV12-3 or TRBV12-4 and TRBJ2-3. The CDR3 has 14 amino acids. The CDR3 reads CASSFAEYTDTQYF.

J is TRBJ2-3 and V is TRBV18; TCRdb picks TRBD2, but there is no DNA to check that call. The CDR3 has 15 amino acids. CDR1 is KGHSH, CDR2 LQKENI, per germline. The CDR3 here is CASSRGPRPTDTQYF.

This chain joins TRBV6-5 and TRBJ1-1. CDR1 and CDR2 (germline): MNHEY, SVGAGI. The length of the CDR3 is 15 residues. CDR3 sequence reads: CASSYFSGKNTEAFF.

The genes are TRBV28 and TRBJ2-2; without DNA, the TCRdb call of TRBD1 cannot be checked. The CDR3 spans 15 residues. Germline assignment: CDR1 MDHEN and CDR2 SYDVKM. CDR3 region: CASSVRDRTTGELFF.

V gene TRBV19 combines with J gene TRBJ2-7; TCRdb gives TRBD1 as the D gene, but with no DNA this cannot be confirmed. Germline V gives CDR1 LNHDA, CDR2 SQIVND (reference sequence). There are 13 residues in the CDR3. The CDR3 reads CASSQGAVVEQYF.